The 10 T cell receptor beta chains below all came from one sample that was sequenced in a study of shared clonotypes between healthy human individuals. This table comes from immunoSEQ multiplex PCR, and its TCRdb copy is limited to in-frame clones, with some not included. The table shows 2 million to 2.5 million clones, with 85% to 95% occurring only once. The material sequenced was naive CD4+ T cells from PBMCs. As for subset: CD45RA+ positively selected. These receptors were obtained from a man between 18 and 35 years old in good health. Some clones in this sample may be carry-over from other donors' samples.

This clone appeared a few times. The V gene is TRBV28, the J gene TRBJ1-3, with D uncertain. The V end was cut by 6 bases, the J end by 3 bases, with 15 bases between. Germline V gene sequence: CDR1 MDHEN, CDR2 SYDVKM. This CDR3 is built from 15 residues. The CDR3 reads CASSRQANGGNTIYF. The CDR3 nucleotides are TGTGCCAGCAGCCGACAAGCGAACGGTGGAAACACCATATATTTT.

This sequence joins TRBV30 and TRBJ2-1; 10 nucleotides agree with TRBD1. The CDR3 has 16 amino acids. CDR1 is GTSNPN, CDR2 SVGIG, per germline (reference sequence). The V gene end was trimmed by 0 bases and the J gene end by 5 bases; junction bases not matched to a gene: 7. The CDR3 coding sequence is TGTGCCTGGAGTGTACCAATTGGGACAGGGGACAATGAGCAGTTCTTC. This translates into CAWSVPIGTGDNEQFF.

V gene TRBV5-5 combines with J gene TRBJ1-5; 9 bases align to TRBD1. J was trimmed by 6 bases and V by 4 bases; bases with no gene match: 5. CDR1 is SGHKS, CDR2 YYEKEE, per germline (reference sequence). This CDR3 has 14 residues. CDR3 bases: TGTGCCAGCAGCAAGGACAGGGGAGGTCAGCCCCAGCATTTT. Translation gives CASSKDRGGQPQHF. The complete variable domain, with remaining parts taken from reference TRBV5-5 and TRBJ1-5, reads DAGVTQSPTHLIKTRGQQVTLRCSPISGHKSVSWYQQVLGQGPQFIFQYYEKEERGRGNFPDRFSARQFPNYSSELNVNALLLGDSALYLCASSKDRGGQPQHFGDGTRLSIL.

The rearrangement links TRBV6-5 to TRBJ1-5; a possible D gene is TRBD1 (5 bases). V lost 0 bases, J lost 11 bases, and 11 bases lay in between. The CDR3 runs to 13 residues. The germline CDR1 and CDR2 sequences are MNHEY and SVGAGI. The CDR3 spells CASSYSVPGAQHF. CDR3 in DNA: TGTGCCAGCAGTTACTCAGTGCCGGGGGCCCAGCATTTT.

The chain joins TRBV6-6 to TRBJ2-7; D ambiguous. The CDR3 runs 14 residues. The V and J ends lost 2 bases and 6 bases respectively, with 14 bases between them. Germline CDR1 is MNHNY and CDR2 is SVGAGI (reference sequence). CDR3 in DNA: TGTGCCAGCAGTTACGGCTTTCAGGTTTCCGAGCAGTACTTC. Translating gives CASSYGFQVSEQYF.

This sequence joins TRBV4-2 and TRBJ1-1, with D possibly being TRBD1 (5 bases). The CDR3 length is 14 residues. Trimming shortened V by 6 bases and J by 2 bases, and 13 bases separated the two germline ends. CDR1 and CDR2 from the germline V gene are LGHNA and YNFKEQ. CDR3 region: CASSRVDRNTEAFF. For the CDR3, the DNA is TGTGCCAGCAGTAGGGTCGACAGAAACACTGAAGCTTTCTTT.

V and J are TRBV4-1 and TRBJ2-6; D not certain. The CDR3 is 17 amino acids. Germline CDR1 and CDR2: MGHRA and YSYEKL. Trimming shortened V by 1 base and J by 0 bases, and 10 bases separated the two germline ends. CDR3 bases: TGCGCCAGCAGCCAAGCAATTTCCTTCTCTGGGGCCAACGTCCTGACTTTC. It codes for CASSQAISFSGANVLTF.

The chain has TRBV5-3 and TRBJ2-5; possibly TRBD2 for D (6 bases). TRBV5-3 is placed among ORFs of uncertain function. The CDR3 is made up of 18 amino acids. Trimming removed 1 base from V and 5 bases from J, with 24 bases in between. CDR3 in DNA: TGTGCCAGAAGCTTGAGGGGCCGGGGGTTAGCGTTGGTTGAGACCCAGTACTTC. Its translation: CARSLRGRGLALVETQYF.

This chain connects TRBV11-1 to TRBJ2-2; the D is unclear. This CDR3 is 11 amino acids long. Germline values: CDR1 SGHAT, CDR2 FQDESV (reference sequence). Trimming cost V 5 bases and J 8 bases, with 6 bases left between them. Here the CDR3 reads CASSIRGELFF. CDR3 DNA: TGTGCCAGCAGCATTCGTGGGGAGCTGTTTTTT.

The chain combines TRBV11-2 with TRBJ2-5, with D possibly being TRBD2 (5 bases). This CDR3 comprises 14 residues. CDR1 is SGHAT, CDR2 FQNNGV, per germline. Trimming took 2 bases from V and 0 from J, leaving 7 bases between them. In DNA, the CDR3 is TGTGCCAGCAGCTTATGGACTCACCAAGAGACCCAGTACTTC. Translated, it gives CASSLWTHQETQYF.